Sequencing of this T cell receptor beta chain was carried out in a study of naive and memory T cell subsets. Germline lookup yields CDR1 MDHEN and CDR2 SYDVKM. V lost 2 bases, J lost 5 bases, and 10 bases lay in between. This CDR3 is 14 amino acids long. Study results and limitations: Naive and memory repertoire findings lacked a ground truth for validation. From naive to CM, EM and EMRA, diversity decreased and Gini increased.

Cells stained for CD3, CD4, CD8, CD45RA, CD27 and viability were sorted into four CD45RA/CD27 subsets. The beta constant-region primer was an equimolar mix of two oligonucleotides covering TRBC1 and TRBC2. An oligonucleotide with the SP2 primer and a 12-nucleotide UMI was ligated to the cDNA 3' end. TCRdb processed the UMI-ligation and nested PCR reads anew with MiXCR; each CDR3 protein has one entry. This sample has tens of thousands of distinct CDR3 sequences, with roughly 13% found just once. This clonotype occurred a few times. The antigen is unknown. The chain links TRBV28 to TRBJ2-1; D is undetermined. This TCR came from a human donor in good health. Sequencing used central memory CD4+ T cells from blood. CDR3 in amino acids: CASSLNTVNNEQFF. In nucleotides, the CDR3 is TGTGCCAGCAGTTTAAATACAGTTAACAATGAGCAGTTCTTC.